Below are 11 T cell receptor beta chains sequenced from a single sample in a study of blood T cells in healthy people across ages. Alongside a J-beta primer mix, a sample-barcoded 5' primer served in a second PCR lasting roughly 7 to 11 cycles. MiXCR, applied by TCRdb to the 5' RACE reads, yields one record per CDR3 protein. Among 650,000 to 800,000 distinct CDR3 sequences listed, roughly 44% were seen once. The material sequenced was blood. These receptors were obtained from a man in his fifties or sixties in good health.

The chain joins TRBV21-1 to TRBJ2-4; the table assigns TRBD1, which was not confirmed against the DNA. TRBV21-1 is labeled a pseudogene. The CDR3 extends over 15 amino acids. The CDR3 protein is CASSYRHPSKNIQYF. DNA for the CDR3: TGTGCCAGCAGCTATCGACACCCCTCCAAAAACATTCAGTACTTC.

This clonotype has only a few counts. This sequence joins TRBV5-1 and TRBJ2-1; D is unclear. Trimming pared 0 bases from V and 7 bases from J, leaving 14 bases between. This CDR3 has 15 amino acids. Germline CDR1 is SGHRS and CDR2 is YFSETQ. The CDR3 protein is CASSLVWAVGNEQFF. CDR3 bases: TGCGCCAGCAGCTTGGTTTGGGCTGTGGGAAATGAGCAGTTCTTC.

As concerns this clonotype: This may stem from a read error, because a much larger clone lies one nucleotide away. The V call is TRBV27, the J call TRBJ1-5; perhaps TRBD1 as D (5 bases). The CDR3 extends over 15 amino acids. Germline V lookup: CDR1 MNHEY, CDR2 SMNVEV (reference sequence). V lost 6 bases, J lost 0 bases, and 12 bases lay in between. The CDR3 sequence: CASRPGMYSNQPQHF. CDR3 bases: TGTGCCAGCAGACCAGGGATGTATAGCAATCAGCCCCAGCATTTT.

The V gene is TRBV6-2 or TRBV6-3, the J gene TRBJ2-7; D is undetermined. The germline V gene has CDR1 MNHEY and CDR2 SVGEGT. CDR3 length: 12 amino acids. Between the trimmed V and J ends, which lost 6 bases and 3 bases, there was a span of 9 bases. CDR3 loop: CASSNNRYEQYF. The CDR3 DNA sequence: TGTGCCAGCAGCAATAATCGCTACGAGCAGTACTTC.

V is TRBV20-1 and J is TRBJ2-4, with 9 bases matching TRBD1. The better agreement between TRBJ2-7 and the DNA end casts doubt on the J call. CDR1 and CDR2 (germline): DFQATT, SNEGSKA (reference sequence). This CDR3 contains 15 residues. The CDR3 reads CSAKRRGTGSSEQYF. In DNA form, the CDR3 reads TGCAGTGCCAAAAGGCGGGGGACAGGGAGCAGCGAGCAGTACTTC.

The chain combines TRBV4-3 with TRBJ2-7, with a possible D match to TRBD2 (5 bases). The CDR3 length is 16 residues. Trimming removed 2 bases from V and 2 bases from J, with 16 bases in between. The germline V gene encodes CDR1 LGHNA and CDR2 YSLEER. CDR3 amino acids: CASSQSLGIGTYEQYF. CDR3 DNA sequence: TGCGCCAGCAGCCAAAGTCTAGGCATCGGGACCTACGAGCAGTACTTC.

In this sample, this clonotype turned up a few times. The rearrangement joins TRBV12-3 or TRBV12-4 to TRBJ1-5, with D maybe TRBD1 (6 bases). This CDR3 has 14 amino acids. Trimming left V 6 bases short and J 5 bases short, with 14 bases between. The CDR3 here is CASRPDSWDQPQHF. The CDR3 region has the DNA TGTGCCAGCAGACCGGACAGCTGGGATCAGCCCCAGCATTTT.

V and J are TRBV20-1 and TRBJ2-7; 7 bases align to TRBD1. Germline values: CDR1 DFQATT, CDR2 SNEGSKA (reference sequence). V trimming: 0 bases; J trimming: 1 base; junction bases outside the gene matches: 9. CDR3 length: 16 residues. The CDR3 bases are TGCAGTGCTAGAGATGATGGGCCAGGGGGTTCCTACGAGCAGTACTTC. Its translation: CSARDDGPGGSYEQYF.

This clonotype has just a few counts. This rearrangement joins TRBV10-3 to TRBJ2-1; D is undetermined. The germline V gene has CDR1 ENHRY and CDR2 SYGVKD. This CDR3 spans 15 amino acids. Trimming took 2 bases from V and 4 from J, leaving 12 bases between them. CDR3 DNA: TGTGCCATCAGTGAGGCGGTAGCAGGATACAATGAGCAGTTCTTC. It is translated as CAISEAVAGYNEQFF.

CDR3 coding DNA: TGTGCCAGCAGCCTATCAGGGGTGGACAACGTCCTGACTTTC. This translates into CASSLSGVDNVLTF. The chain links TRBV12-3 or TRBV12-4 to TRBJ2-6; a possible D gene is TRBD1 (6 bases). Between the trimmed V and J ends, which lost 6 bases and 9 bases, there was a span of 15 bases. The CDR3 is 14 residues long.

The sample holds many counts of this clonotype. The chain combines TRBV18 with TRBJ2-5; maybe TRBD2 (5 bases). Per germline, CDR1 KGHSH and CDR2 LQKENI. The CDR3 has 13 amino acids. Deletions cut 5 bases from V and 2 bases from J, with 9 bases between. For the CDR3, the DNA is TGTGCCAGCTCATCGCGGACTCAAGAGACCCAGTACTTC. Residues: CASSSRTQETQYF.